This T cell receptor (beta chain) emerged from a study of T cells in Graves' hyperthyroidism and ophthalmopathy. On the study more broadly: Peripheral blood was collected at initial diagnosis, before any treatment. Study-wide points: Blood also contained most expanded thyroid clonotypes above 0.001.

The CDR3 length is 11 residues. Germline-derived CDR1 and CDR2 are MNHNS and SASEGT. The V end lost 3 bases, the J end lost 6 bases, and 3 bases lay between the germline ends. There are many counts of this clonotype. What it recognizes is unknown. RNA transcripts yielded amplified TCR beta CDR3 regions. TCR CDR3 underwent first-round RT-PCR with the HTBI primer set. MiXCR, applied by TCRdb to the multiplex PCR reads, yields one record per CDR3 protein. In the table there are around 300,000 distinct CDR3 sequences, about 14% of which are singletons. V usage is TRBV6-1 and J usage is TRBJ2-1; no clear D gene. Sequenced input: blood. The clonotype was recovered from a woman aged 25 to 45 with Graves' hyperthyroidism. The chain's CDR3 is CASSEFNEQFF. The CDR3 DNA is TGTGCCAGCAGTGAGTTCAATGAGCAGTTCTTC.